These 30 T cell receptor beta chains were sequenced from one sample in a study of STAT3 mutations in large granular lymphocyte leukemia. Study-wide findings and caveats: Every T-LGLL patient had at least one immunodominant TCRbeta clonotype.

Their cognate antigens are unknown. Libraries were prepared by immunoSEQ multiplex PCR; TCRdb keeps only in-frame clonotypes and omits some of them. The data show roughly 2,700 clones, around two thirds seen once. Sequences were obtained from peripheral blood mononuclear cells. The receptor set was obtained from a man aged 55 to 69 with T-cell large granular lymphocyte leukemia. Some clones in this sample may be carry-over from other donors' samples.

This chain joins TRBV30 and TRBJ1-6; TRBD1 agrees at 8 bases. Germline CDR1 reads GTSNPN; CDR2 reads SVGIG (reference sequence). V lost 2 bases, J lost 9 bases, and 6 bases stayed unmatched. The CDR3 loop spans 14 amino acids. CDR3 amino acids: CAWSTQGVSSPLHF. CDR3 in DNA: TGTGCCTGGAGTACACAGGGGGTCAGTTCACCCCTCCACTTT.

The rearrangement joins TRBV10-2 to TRBJ2-7, with 11 bases lining up with TRBD2. This CDR3 has 15 amino acids. V lost 6 bases, J lost 5 bases, and 9 bases stayed unmatched. From germline, CDR1 is WSHSY and CDR2 SAAADI. CDR3 protein: CASSLTSGGKNEQYF. CDR3 coding DNA: TGCGCCAGCAGCCTTACTAGCGGGGGTAAGAACGAGCAGTACTTC.

The V gene is TRBV30, the J gene TRBJ1-6, with D possibly being TRBD1 (5 bases). The CDR3 extends over 16 amino acids. Germline CDR1 and CDR2: GTSNPN and SVGIG (reference sequence). With 6 bases removed from V and 7 bases from J, the gap between germline ends came to 22 bases. The CDR3 nucleotides are TGTGCCTGCTTGGATCCTCCTCACAGGTCCAATTCACCCCTCCACTTT. As protein: CACLDPPHRSNSPLHF.

The chain links TRBV5-4 to TRBJ1-2; D is possibly TRBD1 (6 bases). CDR1 is SGHNT and CDR2 is YYREEE in the germline V gene (reference sequence). The CDR3 sequence is 14 residues long. Trimming removed 3 bases from V and 5 bases from J, with 14 bases in between. CDR3 residues: CASSSPGHQYGYTF. DNA of the CDR3: TGTGCCAGCAGCTCGCCGGGACACCAGTATGGCTACACCTTC.

V gene TRBV29-1 combines with J gene TRBJ2-7; 12 nucleotides match TRBD1. Germline V gene sequence: CDR1 SQVTM, CDR2 ANQGSEA. This CDR3 region has 13 residues. Trimming removed 6 bases from V and 3 bases from J; junction bases left unmatched: 3. In DNA, the CDR3 is TGCAGCGTAGGGACAGGGGGCTTCTACGAGCAGTACTTC. It specifies CSVGTGGFYEQYF.

The chain joins TRBV4-2 to TRBJ2-5; 9 bases match TRBD1. Losses at the gene ends were 4 bases for V and 4 bases for J; bases not matched to a gene: 1. Germline CDR1 reads LGHNA; CDR2 reads YNFKEQ. CDR3 length equals 13 residues. The CDR3, as DNA: TGTGCCAGCAGCCCGACAGGGGGAGAGACCCAGTACTTC. This encodes CASSPTGGETQYF.

The V call is TRBV30, the J call TRBJ2-7; no clear D. Germline-derived CDR1 and CDR2 are GTSNPN and SVGIG (reference sequence). The CDR3 is made up of 13 amino acids. Trimming took 0 bases from V and 6 from J, leaving 12 bases between them. CDR3 sequence (DNA): TGTGCCTGGAGTGTACTGGGCTTAGGCGAGCAGTACTTC. Its translation is CAWSVLGLGEQYF.

The rearrangement joins TRBV4-3 to TRBJ1-1, with unresolved D. The germline gives CDR1 LGHNA, CDR2 YSLEER. The germline V and J ends were trimmed by 0 bases and 3 bases, with 8 bases remaining between them. This CDR3 contains 14 residues. The CDR3 region is CASSQDLGHTEAFF. The CDR3 nucleotides read TGCGCCAGCAGCCAAGATCTAGGACACACTGAAGCTTTCTTT.

V and J are TRBV5-6 and TRBJ2-1; 11 bases are a match to TRBD2. This CDR3 is 19 amino acids long. Germline V CDR1 and CDR2: SGHDT, YYEEEE. V shed 2 bases, J shed 3 bases, and the junction held 13 bases outside the gene matches. CDR3 DNA: TGTGCCAGCAGCTTTATAGGACAGGCCGGGACTAGCGGCTACAATGAGCAGTTCTTC. The encoded protein is CASSFIGQAGTSGYNEQFF.

This clone came up a few times. This chain joins TRBV4-2 and TRBJ2-3, with 7 nucleotides matching TRBD2. The CDR3 is 15 amino acids. Germline V gene sequence: CDR1 LGHNA, CDR2 YNFKEQ. V was pared by 5 bases and J by 0 bases, with 5 bases of the junction left unmatched. This chain's CDR3 is CASSYGGSSTDTQYF. The CDR3 DNA sequence: TGTGCCAGCAGCTACGGGGGGTCTAGCACAGATACGCAGTATTTT.

The chain carries TRBV4-2 and TRBJ2-6, with a possible D match to TRBD1 (5 bases). With 3 bases removed from V and 3 bases from J, the gap between germline ends came to 12 bases. The CDR3 contains 16 residues. Germline V gene data show CDR1 as LGHNA and CDR2 as YNFKEQ. The CDR3 protein is CASSQGQGSGANVLTF. The CDR3 DNA sequence: TGTGCCAGCAGCCAGGGCCAGGGAAGTGGGGCCAACGTCCTGACTTTC.

The chain combines TRBV5-1 with TRBJ1-6, with a tentative D call TRBD1 (5 bases). Germline values: CDR1 SGHRS, CDR2 YFSETQ. Trimming stripped 2 bases from V and 8 bases from J, with 11 bases between. This CDR3 has 14 residues. CDR3 sequence: CASSLGVQDSPLHF. The DNA for the CDR3 is TGCGCCAGCAGCTTAGGAGTACAGGATTCACCCCTCCACTTT.

A word on this clone: The junction departs from germline at one end; a sequencing error may be responsible. The chain employs TRBV10-3 and TRBJ2-3; D is undetermined. CDR1 is ENHRY and CDR2 is SYGVKD in the germline V gene. The CDR3 runs to 13 residues. CDR3 in amino acids: CAISGNGTNTQYF. CDR3 sequence (DNA): TGTGCCATCAGTGGAAACGGCACAAATACGCAGTATTTT.

The chain carries TRBV5-4 and TRBJ2-5; D remains unclear. With 0 bases removed from V and 5 bases from J, the gap between germline ends came to 8 bases. The CDR3 totals 13 residues. The germline V gene has CDR1 SGHNT and CDR2 YYREEE (reference sequence). Here the CDR3 DNA reads TGTGCCAGCAGCTTGGAAAGGCGGGAGACCCAGTACTTC. The encoded protein is CASSLERRETQYF.

CDR3 protein: CASSVGDRVKEGYTF. CDR3 DNA sequence: TGCGCCAGCAGCGTAGGGGACAGGGTCAAGGAAGGCTACACCTTC. The chain employs TRBV5-1 and TRBJ1-2, with 9 bases that match TRBD1. After removal of 4 bases from V and 8 bases from J, the junction contained 12 bases not matched to a gene. The CDR3 sequence is 15 residues long. Germline V gene data show CDR1 as SGHRS and CDR2 as YFSETQ. Full variable domain (missing parts from reference TRBV5-1 and TRBJ1-2): KAGVTQTPRYLIKTRGQQVTLSCSPISGHRSVSWYQQTPGQGLQFLFEYFSETQRNKGNFPGRFSGRQFSNSRSEMNVSTLELGDSALYLCASSVGDRVKEGYTFGSGTRLTVV.

The chain has TRBV18 and TRBJ1-1, with D perhaps TRBD1 (5 bases). The CDR3 runs to 12 residues. V dropped 6 bases and J dropped 10 bases, with 15 bases sitting between them. Germline V gene data show CDR1 as KGHSH and CDR2 as LQKENI. The CDR3 region is CASSRDGLTAFF. Written as DNA, the CDR3 is TGTGCCAGCTCCCGGGACGGTCTGACAGCTTTCTTT.

This clone is deemed large. The rearrangement links TRBV5-6 to TRBJ1-1, with 7 bases fitting TRBD1. The CDR3 length is 12 residues. Trimming took 3 bases from V and 6 from J; bases not matched to a gene: 2. In germline, CDR1 is SGHDT, CDR2 YYEEEE. The CDR3 DNA is TGTGCCAGCAGCTCAGGGGGATCTGAAGCTTTCTTT. Protein product: CASSSGGSEAFF.

The J gene is TRBJ1-2, the V gene TRBV6-1, with D unresolved. Trimming cost V 6 bases and J 3 bases, with 2 bases left between them. This CDR3 is 10 amino acids long. Per germline, CDR1 MNHNS and CDR2 SASEGT. DNA for the CDR3: TGTGCCAGCAGGGACTATGGCTACACCTTC. It codes for CASRDYGYTF.

The chain recombines TRBV5-6 with TRBJ1-6, with 8 bases aligning to TRBD1. The CDR3 loop spans 14 amino acids. V was clipped by 0 bases and J by 9 bases; unmatched bases: 2. Germline CDR1 SGHDT, CDR2 YYEEEE. CDR3 sequence reads: CASSLGQGISPLHF. DNA of the CDR3: TGTGCCAGCAGCTTGGGACAGGGGATTTCACCCCTCCACTTT.

To note about this clone: An end of the junction differs from the germline gene, which may be a read error. The rearrangement links TRBV29-1 to TRBJ2-1, with D tentatively TRBD1 or TRBD2 (5 bases each). CDR3 length: 10 residues. Germline V gene sequence: CDR1 SQVTM, CDR2 ANQGSEA. CDR3 region: CSALLGVLVF. In DNA, the CDR3 is TGCAGCGCCCTATTGGGGGTGTTGGTCTTC.

This clone was seen just once. The chain employs TRBV5-4 and TRBJ2-5, with D unresolved. Germline V gene data show CDR1 as SGHNT and CDR2 as YYREEE (reference sequence). Trimming stripped 4 bases from V and 5 bases from J, with 9 bases between. CDR3 size: 12 residues. The CDR3 DNA is TGTGCCAGCAGCAGAACCGGGGAGACCCAGTACTTC. Its translation: CASSRTGETQYF.

The rearrangement uses TRBV29-1 and TRBJ2-3; 9 bases map to TRBD2. Germline CDR1 and CDR2: SQVTM and ANQGSEA. The CDR3 is 15 amino acids. The trim removed 7 bases at V and 0 bases at J, leaving 8 bases unmatched. The CDR3 DNA is TGCAGCGGAAGCGGGGGGCACTCTAGCACAGATACGCAGTATTTT. Residues: CSGSGGHSSTDTQYF.

The chain is built from TRBV7-9 and TRBJ2-3, with D possibly called TRBD1 or TRBD2 (5 bases each). Trimming shortened V by 6 bases and J by 2 bases, and 18 bases separated the two germline ends. CDR1 is SEHNR, CDR2 FQNEAQ, per germline (reference sequence). The CDR3 consists of 16 residues. For the CDR3, the DNA is TGTGCCAGCAGACGAACCGGGATCGGACACACAGATACGCAGTATTTT. Translated, it gives CASRRTGIGHTDTQYF.

Remarks on this clone: A read error may account for a junction end that differs from germline. V is TRBV30 and J is TRBJ1-6, with D possibly being TRBD1 (5 bases). Germline lookup yields CDR1 GTSNPN and CDR2 SVGIG (reference sequence). The CDR3 runs to 13 residues. CDR3 in amino acids: CSAGRAPNSPLHF. The CDR3, as DNA: TGCTCCGCGGGCAGGGCTCCTAATTCACCCCTCCACTTT.

In nucleotides, the CDR3 is TGTGCCAGCAGCTTGACCGGGACAGGTATCTACGAGCAGTACTTC. Translation gives CASSLTGTGIYEQYF. This rearrangement joins TRBV5-4 to TRBJ2-7, with 8 bases that match TRBD1. This CDR3 has 15 amino acids. V lost 1 base and J lost 3; bases outside the gene matches: 6. CDR1 and CDR2 from the germline V gene are SGHNT and YYREEE (reference sequence).

The chain employs TRBV4-3 and TRBJ2-5; no firm D call. The germline gives CDR1 LGHNA, CDR2 YSLEER. CDR3 length equals 13 residues. With 1 base removed from V and 5 bases from J, the gap between germline ends came to 8 bases. The CDR3 DNA is TGCGCCAGCAGCCAAGCCACCGACGAGACCCAGTACTTC. Translation: CASSQATDETQYF.

The chain combines TRBV18 with TRBJ2-6; 7 bases agree with TRBD1. In germline, CDR1 is KGHSH, CDR2 LQKENI. The CDR3 totals 16 residues. With V trimmed by 5 bases and J by 4 bases, 8 bases remained unmatched. The CDR3 DNA is TGTGCCAGCTCATCCTCGACAGGGAAAGGGGCCAACGTCCTGACTTTC. It is translated as CASSSSTGKGANVLTF.

The V and J genes are TRBV5-4 and TRBJ1-2; D is possibly TRBD1 (6 bases). The ends were cut back, 5 bases at V and 0 bases at J, with 11 bases in the middle. CDR1 and CDR2 from the germline V gene are SGHNT and YYREEE (reference sequence). This CDR3 is built from 14 residues. This CDR3 is CASRKGDANYGYTF. CDR3 sequence (DNA): TGTGCCAGCAGGAAGGGGGATGCTAACTATGGCTACACCTTC.

This clone is a singleton in its sample. The J gene is TRBJ2-3, the V gene TRBV29-1; no reliable D call. Germline lookup yields CDR1 SQVTM and CDR2 ANQGSEA. V was cut by 4 bases and J by 6 bases, with 8 bases left in between. This CDR3 spans 11 amino acids. The CDR3 DNA reads as TGCAGCGTTGGCCGTGGCGATACGCAGTATTTT. Translated: CSVGRGDTQYF.

The chain uses TRBV28 and TRBJ1-6; no clear D. The CDR3 is 15 residues long. Looked up from germline, CDR1 is MDHEN and CDR2 is SYDVKM. The V and J ends lost 5 bases and 0 bases respectively, with 8 bases between them. CDR3 coding DNA: TGTGCCAGCAGTACATCGGGCTCCTATAATTCACCCCTCCACTTT. Protein product: CASSTSGSYNSPLHF.